The rows below give T cell receptor beta chains drawn from one sample of a study of T-cell reconstitution after alpha-beta-depleted transplantation in children. TCRdb fed the PCR reads into MiXCR, producing one record per CDR3 protein. The table lists fewer than 500,000 distinct CDR3 sequences, approximately 41% of them singletons. Source: PBMCs, taken before TCRalphabeta/CD19-depleted stem cell transplant. The receptors were sampled from a girl aged 2-9 years with aplastic anemia, due to receive a stem cell transplant. Each CDR3 is given with its conserved first and last residue. Each record gives: clone size, J gene, D gene, V gene, CDR3 protein, CDR3 DNA. The D gene is left open where the match is weak. Some rows have no size entry. The others give once, few or many, or a class for an expanded clone.

size: many; J: TRBJ2-4; D: TRBD2; V: TRBV20-1; CDR3: CSARLAGREENIQYF; DNA: TGCAGTGCTAGATTAGCGGGGAGGGAAGAAAACATTCAGTACTTC
size: few; J: TRBJ2-1; D: .; V: TRBV5-1; CDR3: CASSPAGHYNEQFF; DNA: TGCGCCAGCAGTCCCGCGGGTCACTACAATGAGCAGTTCTTC
size: many; J: TRBJ2-7; D: TRBD1; V: TRBV29-1; CDR3: CSALTGSNGEQYF; DNA: TGCAGCGCTTTGACAGGGTCCAACGGGGAGCAGTACTTC
size: .; J: TRBJ2-1; D: TRBD2; V: TRBV7-6; CDR3: CASSLVPARGAYNEQFF; DNA: TGTGCCAGCAGCTTAGTCCCCGCGCGGGGGGCCTACAATGAGCAGTTCTTC
size: many; J: TRBJ2-1; D: TRBD1; V: TRBV15; CDR3: CATSREWDRGDNEQFF; DNA: TGTGCCACCAGCAGAGAATGGGACAGGGGGGACAATGAGCAGTTCTTC
size: once; J: TRBJ2-3; D: TRBD2; V: TRBV7-2; CDR3: CASSSTSGLAVDTQYF; DNA: TGTGCCAGCAGCTCGACTAGCGGGCTAGCAGTGGATACGCAGTATTTT
size: .; J: TRBJ1-5; D: TRBD1; V: TRBV4-1; CDR3: CASSQADRVGNQPQHF; DNA: TGCGCCAGCAGCCAGGCGGACAGGGTCGGCAATCAGCCCCAGCATTTT
size: many; J: TRBJ2-7; D: TRBD1; V: TRBV28; CDR3: CASSALGQGHEQYF; DNA: TGTGCCAGCAGCGCGCTAGGACAGGGGCACGAGCAGTACTTC
size: few; J: TRBJ2-2; D: TRBD1; V: TRBV30; CDR3: CAWSVGTGKSGELFF; DNA: TGTGCCTGGAGTGTAGGGACAGGGAAGTCGGGGGAGCTGTTTTTT
size: many; J: TRBJ2-2; D: TRBD2; V: TRBV5-1; CDR3: CASSLLAGMNTGELFF; DNA: TGCGCCAGCAGCTTACTAGCGGGAATGAACACCGGGGAGCTGTTTTTT
size: .; J: TRBJ2-6; D: .; V: TRBV7-6; CDR3: CASSLGRGSGANVLTF; DNA: TGTGCCAGCAGCTTAGGCAGGGGATCTGGGGCCAACGTCCTGACTTTC
size: many; J: TRBJ2-5; D: TRBD2; V: TRBV6-5; CDR3: CASSYSMRSGGRETQYF; DNA: TGTGCCAGCAGTTACTCGATGAGGAGCGGGGGCCGGGAGACCCAGTACTTC
size: .; J: TRBJ2-7; D: .; V: TRBV4-2; CDR3: CASSQDPLGGAKIYEQYF; DNA: TGTGCCAGCAGCCAAGACCCACTTGGGGGCGCTAAGATATACGAGCAGTACTTC
size: .; J: TRBJ2-1; D: TRBD2; V: TRBV20-1; CDR3: CSATLTSGVYNEQFF; DNA: TGCAGTGCTACCCTGACTAGCGGGGTTTACAATGAGCAGTTCTTC
size: .; J: TRBJ2-7; D: TRBD1; V: TRBV20-1; CDR3: CSAARQGATHEQYF; DNA: TGCAGTGCTGCCCGACAGGGGGCGACCCACGAGCAGTACTTC
size: .; J: TRBJ2-2; D: .; V: TRBV30; CDR3: CAWRYIEAGELFF; DNA: TGTGCCTGGAGGTACATTGAGGCCGGGGAGCTGTTTTTT
size: .; J: TRBJ2-5; D: .; V: TRBV18; CDR3: CASSPRWKEETQYF; DNA: TGTGCCAGCTCACCAAGGTGGAAAGAAGAGACCCAGTACTTC
size: many; J: TRBJ1-5; D: .; V: TRBV12-3/TRBV12-4; CDR3: CASNQGAGQPQHF; DNA: TGTGCCAGCAATCAGGGTGCGGGTCAGCCCCAGCATTTT
size: .; J: TRBJ1-1; D: .; V: TRBV12-3/TRBV12-4; CDR3: CASRARVTEAFF; DNA: TGTGCCAGCAGGGCCCGTGTGACTGAAGCTTTCTTT
size: .; J: TRBJ2-4; D: .; V: TRBV29-1; CDR3: CSVAPRGPGNIQYF; DNA: TGCAGCGTTGCGCCTAGGGGCCCTGGGAACATTCAGTACTTC
size: .; J: TRBJ1-2; D: .; V: TRBV3-1; CDR3: CASSQEIGTDPYGYTF; DNA: TGTGCCAGCAGCCAAGAAATCGGGACGGACCCGTATGGCTACACCTTC
size: few; J: TRBJ2-6; D: .; V: TRBV28; CDR3: CASSSRGGANVLTF; DNA: TGTGCCAGCAGCTCCAGGGGTGGGGCCAACGTCCTGACTTTC
size: .; J: TRBJ1-6; D: TRBD1; V: TRBV20-1; CDR3: CSARDLRTGGPNSPLHF; DNA: TGCAGTGCTAGAGATTTAAGGACAGGGGGCCCTAATTCACCCCTCCACTTT
size: once; J: TRBJ2-7; D: TRBD1; V: TRBV10-3; CDR3: CAIRGTGPDKQYF; DNA: TGTGCCATCAGGGGGACAGGCCCAGATAAGCAGTACTTC
size: .; J: TRBJ2-1; D: .; V: TRBV15; CDR3: CATSRGPPGLIMSSYNEQFF; DNA: TGTGCCACCAGCAGAGGCCCCCCGGGCCTAATAATGAGCTCCTACAATGAGCAGTTCTTC
size: .; J: TRBJ2-3; D: .; V: TRBV20-1; CDR3: CSAGRDTQYF; DNA: TGCAGTGCCGGACGGGATACGCAGTATTTT
size: many; J: TRBJ2-7; D: TRBD2; V: TRBV7-2; CDR3: CASSSLAGPYEQYF; DNA: TGTGCCAGCAGCTCCCTAGCGGGACCTTACGAGCAGTACTTC
size: few; J: TRBJ2-7; D: .; V: TRBV12-3/TRBV12-4; CDR3: CASSPPGTGWDEQYF; DNA: TGTGCCAGCAGTCCTCCCGGGACCGGTTGGGACGAGCAGTACTTC
size: .; J: TRBJ2-2; D: .; V: TRBV5-1; CDR3: CASSLLHVGGPDTGELFF; DNA: TGCGCCAGCAGCTTGCTCCACGTGGGGGGCCCGGACACCGGGGAGCTGTTTTTT
size: .; J: TRBJ2-5; D: TRBD2; V: TRBV10-3; CDR3: CAISPLGGGVGETQYF; DNA: TGTGCCATCAGCCCCCTCGGCGGGGGAGTCGGAGAGACCCAGTACTTC
size: few; J: TRBJ2-5; D: .; V: TRBV27; CDR3: CASGKTQIRETQYF; DNA: TGTGCCAGCGGTAAGACCCAGATCCGAGAGACCCAGTACTTC
size: many; J: TRBJ2-5; D: TRBD1; V: TRBV2; CDR3: CASTRDRGEETQYF; DNA: TGTGCCAGCACCCGGGACAGGGGAGAAGAGACCCAGTACTTC
size: .; J: TRBJ2-7; D: .; V: TRBV6-1; CDR3: CASRGDGRNYEQYF; DNA: TGTGCCAGCAGGGGAGACGGACGGAACTACGAGCAGTACTTC
size: many; J: TRBJ2-2; D: .; V: TRBV12-3/TRBV12-4; CDR3: CASSLFDNTGELFF; DNA: TGTGCCAGCAGTTTATTTGATAACACCGGGGAGCTGTTTTTT
size: .; J: TRBJ2-2; D: .; V: TRBV2; CDR3: CASRPRGTNTGELFF; DNA: TGTGCCAGCAGGCCCAGGGGTACGAACACCGGGGAGCTGTTTTTT
size: .; J: TRBJ2-3; D: TRBD2; V: TRBV7-6; CDR3: CASSLSTGGTTTDTQYF; DNA: TGTGCCAGCAGCTTATCTACGGGAGGGACAACGACAGATACGCAGTATTTT
size: many; J: TRBJ2-7; D: TRBD1; V: TRBV4-1; CDR3: CASSQEDGTGGDYEQYF; DNA: TGCGCCAGCAGCCAAGAGGACGGGACAGGGGGCGACTACGAGCAGTACTTC
size: .; J: TRBJ2-7; D: TRBD2; V: TRBV4-3; CDR3: CASSQDRASGRPDEQYF; DNA: TGCGCCAGCAGCCAGGATCGGGCTAGCGGGAGGCCCGACGAGCAGTACTTC
size: .; J: TRBJ2-3; D: .; V: TRBV5-6; CDR3: CASSLRVPDTQYF; DNA: TGTGCCAGCAGCTTGAGGGTACCAGATACGCAGTATTTT
size: few; J: TRBJ2-3; D: TRBD1; V: TRBV7-8; CDR3: CASSIYRGRITDTQYF; DNA: TGTGCCAGCAGCATCTACAGGGGGCGCATCACAGATACGCAGTATTTT
size: many; J: TRBJ1-5; D: .; V: TRBV20-1; CDR3: CSPLGTGGQPQHF; DNA: TGCAGCCCATTAGGTACAGGAGGGCAGCCCCAGCATTTT
size: .; J: TRBJ2-7; D: .; V: TRBV7-6; CDR3: CASSFRDASEQYF; DNA: TGTGCCAGCAGCTTTAGGGATGCCTCCGAGCAGTACTTC
size: many; J: TRBJ2-7; D: TRBD1; V: TRBV20-1; CDR3: CSGIQTGTYEQYF; DNA: TGCAGTGGAATCCAGACAGGGACCTACGAGCAGTACTTC
size: once; J: TRBJ1-6; D: .; V: TRBV4-1; CDR3: CASSQEAGGSSVSPLHF; DNA: TGCGCCAGCAGCCAAGAGGCGGGAGGCTCTAGTGTTTCACCCCTCCACTTT
size: .; J: TRBJ2-7; D: .; V: TRBV7-2; CDR3: CASSSLTSYEQYF; DNA: TGTGCCAGCAGCAGTCTGACTTCCTACGAGCAGTACTTC
size: .; J: TRBJ2-3; D: .; V: TRBV20-1; CDR3: CSAKRSGTDTQYF; DNA: TGCAGTGCCAAAAGGAGTGGAACAGATACGCAGTATTTT
size: once; J: TRBJ2-3; D: TRBD2; V: TRBV7-2; CDR3: CASSPSGANTQYF; DNA: TGTGCCAGCAGCCCTAGCGGGGCCAATACGCAGTATTTT
size: .; J: TRBJ2-7; D: .; V: TRBV28; CDR3: CASSHRVGGETYEQYF; DNA: TGTGCCAGCAGTCACCGGGTTGGCGGGGAAACCTACGAGCAGTACTTC
size: .; J: TRBJ1-1; D: TRBD1; V: TRBV12-3/TRBV12-4; CDR3: CASSPGTGGFAEAFF; DNA: TGTGCCAGCAGTCCGGGGACAGGGGGTTTCGCTGAAGCTTTCTTT
size: few; J: TRBJ2-7; D: TRBD2; V: TRBV6-5; CDR3: CASSYSKRGDYYEQYF; DNA: TGTGCCAGCAGTTACTCGAAACGAGGGGACTACTACGAGCAGTACTTC
size: .; J: TRBJ2-4; D: TRBD2; V: TRBV12-3/TRBV12-4; CDR3: CASSLPRGGIGNIQYF; DNA: TGTGCCAGCAGTTTACCTCGGGGGGGGATCGGAAACATTCAGTACTTC
size: .; J: TRBJ2-1; D: TRBD2; V: TRBV7-2; CDR3: CASTPGGSMYNEQFF; DNA: TGTGCCAGCACCCCCGGCGGGAGTATGTACAATGAGCAGTTCTTC
size: few; J: TRBJ2-1; D: .; V: TRBV4-1; CDR3: CASSQVAGTYNEQFF; DNA: TGCGCCAGCAGCCAAGTAGCCGGGACATACAATGAGCAGTTCTTC